This entry is about one TCR beta chain. The target of this receptor is not known. Base-call qualities are not available, and no considerably larger clone is one nucleotide away. The sample comes from a study of CD8 T cells in Susac syndrome (dated by TCRdb to about 2019). Describing the broader study: Of the Susac syndrome patients who were sequenced, about six had clinically active disease and eight were in clinical remission. The study compared CD8+ T cell repertoire clonality among 12 healthy donors, approximately 14 Susac syndrome patients and 15 multiple sclerosis patients. At blood withdrawal, Susac syndrome patients were either therapy-naive, taking corticosteroids (in some cases with IVIg as well), or taking IVIg alone. Whether CD8+ T cell activation and differentiation in Susac syndrome was antigen driven was tested using repertoire sequencing.

CDR1 and CDR2 were assigned from the germline V gene as MGHDK and SYGVNS. The junction carries 8 bases between V and J, which are trimmed by 3 bases and 2 bases respectively. The cysteine opens and the phenylalanine closes a CDR3 of 14 amino acids. This entry keeps only the CDR3 DNA: 42 bases, framed from base 1. Study-wide conclusions, independent of this receptor: The study acknowledged that relatively few individuals were included in the TCR sequencing and HLA analysis. Clonal expansion was observed in Susac syndrome CD8+ repertoires, with the highest expansion in CD8+ TEMRA cells and greater expansion in clinically active than in remitting patients. Looking at Susac-specific public clones, the researchers identified 15 to 20 in the total CD8+ repertoire and a few in the CD8+ TEMRA repertoire.

High-throughput TCR beta sequencing profiled peripheral blood CD8+ and CD4+ T cells from healthy donors, Susac syndrome patients and multiple sclerosis patients. Susac syndrome patients met recently defined diagnostic criteria for definite or probable disease. Bulk CD8+ and CD4+ T cells were purified by magnetic negative isolation, whereas CD8+ TEMRA cells were enriched by FACS. Blood was drawn into EDTA tubes, processed within 24 hours, and PBMCs were isolated by density gradient centrifugation. PBMCs destined for TCR sequencing were cryopreserved in liquid nitrogen and later thawed in a 37 °C water bath. A purity of at least 90% was achieved for sorted or isolated CD4+, CD8+ and CD8+ TEMRA cells. RNA was extracted using the RNeasy kit, and about 0.5 to 1 microgram was reverse transcribed with random hexamers. The immunoSEQ multiplex PCR assay, which covers 54 Vbeta and 13 Jbeta segments, was used to amplify TCR beta CDR3 regions. PCR amplification bias was corrected by using a synthetic template baseline for primer optimization and computational correction. The paper's data handling went like this. Reads were assigned to V, D and J genes according to IMGT and analyzed in immunoSEQ Analyzer, with only productive sequences retained. Clonality was calculated as one minus the Shannon entropy normalized by log2 of the number of productive unique sequences. For each patient and control, public and private clones were evaluated among the 100 most prevalent clones. A clone was defined as Susac-specific if it was absent from the healthy and MS cohorts, from 1052 published viral clones and from other ImmuneACCESS disease sequences. Using fastp at Q25 and MiXCR, TCRdb reprocessed the public reads and kept productive beta chains. Merged by CDR3 protein, the rows form single entries marked with the most common genes and DNA. The authors' filters were not applied to this entry. In this sample the table shows 120,000 or so distinct CDR3 sequences, over 85% of which occur a single time. The ten largest clonotypes hold about 0.19% of the sample.

Sequenced: CD8+ T cells from PBMCs. The TCR comes from a human donor with Susac syndrome. In this chain, TRBV25-1 is recombined with TRBJ2-1; no D gene can be assigned with confidence. The DNA is as follows: TGTGCCAGCAGTGACCCGGGTCCCTACAATGAGCAGTTCTTC. It translates as CASSDPGPYNEQFF.